This TCR beta chain was identified in a study of cytomegalovirus exposure and HLA in healthy donors (dated by TCRdb to about 2017). As for the study more broadly: According to an earlier analysis of several hundred of the donors, about 180 million T cells yielded 100 million or so unique TCR beta sequences and around 300 Gb of sequence data. Around 320 gigabases of sequencing data and around 87 million unique TCR sequences were included in an early release covering about 700 HLA-typed donors. Among the roughly 380 genotyped donors, about 83% belonged to the genetic ancestry cluster associated with self-reported Caucasian donors. The study aimed to test whether signatures of past pathogen exposure could be identified by cataloging public T cell receptors. The T cell repertoires of 550 to 850 subjects were profiled by immunosequencing and related to cytomegalovirus serostatus. Along with the approximately 620-subject first cohort, a separate validation cohort of over a hundred different subjects was used. The study combined high-throughput TCR immunosequencing, statistical association of individual TCRs with disease status, and machine learning to predict cytomegalovirus infection status. To study patterns of TCR occurrence, a later analysis re-analyzed previously published TCR beta repertoires from several hundred donors and added high-resolution HLA genotyping. Rather than drawing on any new phenotypic data, the later analysis identified candidate immune exposures from TCR beta sequences and the way those sequences occurred across donors. In an earlier analysis of 500 to 650 of the donors, high-throughput TCR beta sequencing was used to judge whether each TCR beta V gene segment behaved as functional or pseudogenic. Donor age, sex, ethnicity and CMV serostatus were compiled together with the repertoire data. A later genetic analysis took genome-wide SNP genotypes for about three fifths of the 666 donors and used that subset as a discovery cohort. Every discovery cohort repertoire had been produced on one sequencing platform. HLA typing included class I and class II loci at four-digit resolution. The number of typed donors differed by locus: roughly 620-640 for A, B, C, DRB1 and DQB1; 522 for DQA1; 606 for DPA1; and some 450 for DPB1. Because of strong linkage in the cohort, four or five DR-DQ haplotypes were treated as single units for association and clustering. On average, 235,054 unique TCR beta nucleotide sequences were sequenced per donor among more than 350 genotyped donors of the cohort, with roughly 18% of those sequences being non-productive.

After removal of 4 bases from V and 8 bases from J, the junction retains 9 bases not matched to a gene. Looking up the germline V gene yields CDR1 SGDLS and CDR2 YYNGEE. The CDR3 runs 14 amino acids, cysteine and phenylalanine included. CDR3 DNA only is kept here, 42 bases in frame from base 1. Summary of the overall study and its limitations: In a later analysis, several top co-occurrence clusters were reported to appear linked to parvovirus B19, influenza, CMV and Epstein-Barr virus. A cluster of highly shared sequence variants was judged likely to be a technical artifact of the sequencing pipeline. It was suggested by the authors that the approach could potentially be generalized to other disease states and immunological phenotypes. Only TCR beta chains were sequenced in this cohort, and the absence of alpha or paired-chain data limited detectable features. At a false discovery rate of 0.05, a later analysis linked some 17,000 TCR beta sequences to specific HLA alleles. In a later analysis, TCR association rates were found to vary across HLA loci, with the most associated TCRs seen for DRB1 alleles and the fewest for HLA-C alleles. A later genetic analysis reported fewer N-insertions in productive TCRs among donors in an Asian-associated ancestry cluster than the roughly 720-donor mean. Sequencing depth was assumed to be roughly uniform across donors in the presence/absence analyses, though that assumption may not hold. For the cohort, immune exposure information was limited to CMV serostatus. In both the original and validation cohorts, the classifier was reported to diagnose cytomegalovirus status with high specificity and sensitivity. The 87-base-pair reads could not distinguish some IMGT-functional V segments, including TRBV6-2 and TRBV6-3, so those segments were excluded. A further reported finding was that TCR beta sequences accurately predicted the HLA-A and HLA-B alleles for most subjects in the first cohort. While some public TCRs were present in many individuals, most TCR sequences turned up only very rarely across donors. Correlated functional status among segregating V segments might be attributable to linkage disequilibrium, but an unknown experimental factor could not be ruled out. A few of the identified cytomegalovirus-associated TCR beta chains were confirmed in vitro to be specific for cytomegalovirus antigens. Most CMV-associated TCR beta chains appeared to be HLA-restricted in a later analysis, and the HLA associations seemed to be driven largely by CMV exposure. Over 15 rarely observed V segments, including chromosome 9 orphons, were excluded from the earlier analysis of approximately 500 of the donors because counts were too low. In the study, approximately 160 TCR beta chains were listed as associated with cytomegalovirus. In a later analysis, HLA-associated TCR beta chains were found to be more clonally expanded and to have lower generation probabilities than equally common non-associated chains. Because HLA typing was missing for some donors at each locus, association tests included only the typed subset. Broadly in line with IMGT annotations, most TCR beta V segments showed up in productive rearrangements about 90% or about 30% of the time in an earlier analysis of several hundred of the donors. Assigning TCR associations to individual alleles was difficult when HLA alleles, especially DR and DQ, strongly co-occurred. In a later genetic analysis, a missense DCLRE1C variant was associated with V-gene and J-gene trimming of TCR beta chains, and the association was replicated in an independent cohort.

In regard to this clone: Its antigen is not yet known. Base quality data are lacking; no much larger clone is found one base away.

Library generation was performed with the immunoSEQ multiplex PCR assay. The multiplex PCR relied on a mix of 60 forward primers for TCR Vbeta segments and 13 reverse primers for TCR Jbeta segments. Amplification of the CDR3 region of rearranged TCR beta genes was performed with a multiplex PCR assay on genomic DNA. On the Illumina HiSeq System, the amplified TCR beta libraries were sequenced as 87-base-pair reads. The authors' pipeline ran thus. In a later analysis, some 80 million unique TCR beta chains were counted across the roughly 670 repertoires, and approximately 11 million of these chains were shared by at least two donors. A nearest-neighbor algorithm error-corrected the raw reads and collapsed the reads into unique sequences, merging closely related sequences to remove PCR and sequencing errors. Alignment of CDR3 sequences to IMGT reference sequences was used to assign V, D and J gene segments. For a sequence to be retained, a match of at least six nucleotides to both a V gene segment and a J gene segment was required. Rearrangements were called productive when the CDR3 lacked stop codons and stayed in frame with V and J; all others were non-productive. Following IMGT convention, CDR3 was defined as the stretch from the second conserved V-encoded cysteine to the conserved J-encoded phenylalanine. Sequences without an unambiguous match to a single V gene segment were excluded from the earlier analysis of several hundred of the donors. An earlier analysis of a few hundred of the donors classified V segments as functional when productive rearrangements were above 56.7% and as segregating when the standard deviation between donors was above 5%. A statistical classification framework was built for diagnosing cytomegalovirus status from the catalog of TCR beta chain sequences. In a later analysis, TCR nucleotide sequences were compared against IMGT/GENE-DB human TR gene sequences so that V and J genes could be assigned. Using the TCRdist pipeline, a later analysis assigned CDR3 sequences along with most-parsimonious VDJ recombination scenarios. In a later analysis, each TCR beta chain was defined by its CDR3 amino acid sequence together with its V-gene family, and reads lacking a unique V-gene family were excluded. As a way to deal with suspected cross-contamination and a sequencing artifact, a later analysis dropped 592 nucleotide sequences that were highly shared and had low generation probability. A later analysis calculated a clonal expansion index for each public chain from normalized within-repertoire ranks of inferred template counts. In a later analysis, generation probabilities were computed using a VDJ recombination model fitted to out-of-frame rearrangements, and the results were checked against IGoR. In a later analysis, TCR-TCR, TCR-HLA and TCR-CMV co-occurrence was scored with hypergeometric tests, and a repertoire-size bias correction was applied to TCR pairs. False discovery rates were estimated in a later analysis by permuting HLA or CMV assignments 20 times. A later analysis grouped co-occurring TCRs with DBSCAN, adding TCRdist sequence similarity when clustering within HLA-allele-positive subsets. For co-occurrence clustering, repertoires with fewer than 30,000 or more than 120,000 public chains were excluded, along with a handful of repertoires with anomalous nucleotide sharing. TCRdb obtained this table from immuneACCESS and retained in-frame rearrangements with V and J assigned. These tables miss some clones; where compared with another copy, unresolved V genes account for less than half of the shortfall, and the remainder is unexplained. V, J and clone size reflect that table, while D and trimming were determined from the DNA. This sample comprises some 200,000 clones, about four fifths of them detected only once. The ten top clones hold 2.5% to 3% of the sample.

The cohort was made up of under 800 healthy bone marrow donors. Cohort members were all nominally healthy when sampled, although unrecorded immune exposures were likely present. The donor tested CMV seronegative, placing the donor among the 350 to 400 seronegative members of the cohort. A peripheral blood sample was provided by each donor, and peripheral blood mononuclear cells were used for TCR beta sequencing. Genomic DNA was extracted from the blood cell samples with the Qiagen DNeasy Blood Extraction Kit. The source material was PBMCs. This receptor was taken from a female donor in good health and CMV-seronegative. The receptor chain draws on TRBV9 and TRBJ2-1; a stretch of 7 junction bases matches TRBD2. Here is the DNA: TGTGCCAGCAGCCGGACTAGAAATATTGATGAGCAGTTCTTC. This is translated as CASSRTRNIDEQFF.